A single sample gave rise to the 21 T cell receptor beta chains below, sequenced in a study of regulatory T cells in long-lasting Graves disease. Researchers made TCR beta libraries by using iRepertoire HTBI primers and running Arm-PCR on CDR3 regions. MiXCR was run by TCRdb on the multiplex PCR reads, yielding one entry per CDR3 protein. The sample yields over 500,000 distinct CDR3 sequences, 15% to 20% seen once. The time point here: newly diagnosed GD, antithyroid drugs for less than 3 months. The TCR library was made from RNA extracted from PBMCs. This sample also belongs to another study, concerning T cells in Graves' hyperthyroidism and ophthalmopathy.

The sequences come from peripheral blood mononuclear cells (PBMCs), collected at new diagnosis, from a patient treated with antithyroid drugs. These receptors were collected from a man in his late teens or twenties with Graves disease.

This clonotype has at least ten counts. CDR3 in amino acids: CASSSMNTEAFF. The CDR3 DNA sequence: TGTGCCAGCAGTTCAATGAACACTGAAGCTTTCTTT. The V gene is TRBV27, the J gene TRBJ1-1; D not certain. This CDR3 has 12 residues. V was clipped by 4 bases and J by 0 bases, with 3 bases between them. Germline V CDR1 and CDR2: MNHEY, SMNVEV (reference sequence).

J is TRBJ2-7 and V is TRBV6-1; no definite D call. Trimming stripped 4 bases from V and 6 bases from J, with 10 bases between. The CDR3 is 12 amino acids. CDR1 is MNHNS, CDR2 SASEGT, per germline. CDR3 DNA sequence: TGTGCCAGCAGTGTGAGAGGTAGCGAGCAGTACTTC. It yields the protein CASSVRGSEQYF.

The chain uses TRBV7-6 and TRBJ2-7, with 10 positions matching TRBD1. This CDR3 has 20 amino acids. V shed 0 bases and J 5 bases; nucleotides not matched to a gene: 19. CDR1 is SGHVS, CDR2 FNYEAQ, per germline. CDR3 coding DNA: TGTGCCAGCAGCTTAGCCCCCCTGACAGGGGGCTCGGGAAGTGAGCACGAGCAGTACTTC. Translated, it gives CASSLAPLTGGSGSEHEQYF.

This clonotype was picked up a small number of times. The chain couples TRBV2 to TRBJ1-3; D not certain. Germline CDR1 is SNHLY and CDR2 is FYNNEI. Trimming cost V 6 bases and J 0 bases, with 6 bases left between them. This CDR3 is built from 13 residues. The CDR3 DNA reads TGTGCCAGCAGACTGAGCTCTGGAAACACCATATATTTT. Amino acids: CASRLSSGNTIYF.

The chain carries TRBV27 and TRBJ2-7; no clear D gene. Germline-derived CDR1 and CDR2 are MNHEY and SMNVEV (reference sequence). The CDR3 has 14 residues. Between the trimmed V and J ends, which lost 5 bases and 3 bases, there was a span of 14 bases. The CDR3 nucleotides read TGTGCCAGCAGTACCTACGGAAGTGGCTACGAGCAGTACTTC. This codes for CASSTYGSGYEQYF.

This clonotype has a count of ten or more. The CDR3: CASSLGLAGGQETQYF. The CDR3, as DNA: TGTGCCAGCAGCCTGGGACTAGCGGGAGGCCAAGAGACCCAGTACTTC. V gene TRBV5-5 combines with J gene TRBJ2-5; 15 bases are a match to TRBD2. Losses at the gene ends were 4 bases for V and 1 base for J; bases not matched to a gene: 2. In germline, CDR1 is SGHKS, CDR2 YYEKEE (reference sequence). The CDR3 sequence is 16 residues long.

CDR3 in DNA: TGTGCCAGCAGTTTAAGGGGGCCTGGGGCCAACGTCCTGACTTTC. It is translated as CASSLRGPGANVLTF. The chain uses TRBV28 and TRBJ2-6; 7 bases match TRBD1. This CDR3 is built from 15 residues. Germline V lookup: CDR1 MDHEN, CDR2 SYDVKM. Trimming at V came to 2 bases and at J to 2 bases, leaving 0 bases not matched to a gene.

The CDR3 sequence is CASTSTLRLYYGYTF. CDR3 DNA: TGTGCCAGCACCTCGACCCTCAGGCTCTACTATGGCTACACCTTC. The chain combines TRBV7-9 with TRBJ1-2; D unclear. The CDR3 runs 15 residues. Looked up from germline, CDR1 is SEHNR and CDR2 is FQNEAQ (reference sequence). Trimming removed 7 bases at V and 3 bases at J, with 18 bases between.

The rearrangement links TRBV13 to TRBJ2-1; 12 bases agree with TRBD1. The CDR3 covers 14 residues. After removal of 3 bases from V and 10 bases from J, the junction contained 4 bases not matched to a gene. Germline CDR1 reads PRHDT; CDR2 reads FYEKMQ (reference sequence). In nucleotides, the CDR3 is TGTGCCAGCAGCTTGGGACAGGGGGCTTGCGAGCAGTTCTTC. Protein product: CASSLGQGACEQFF.

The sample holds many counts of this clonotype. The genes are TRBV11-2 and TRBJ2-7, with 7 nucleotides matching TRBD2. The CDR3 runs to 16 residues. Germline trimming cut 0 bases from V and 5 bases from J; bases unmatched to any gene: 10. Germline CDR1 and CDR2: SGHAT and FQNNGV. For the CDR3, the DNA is TGTGCCAGCAGCTTAGATGGGTTCGCGGGAGTCGACGAGCAGTACTTC. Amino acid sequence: CASSLDGFAGVDEQYF. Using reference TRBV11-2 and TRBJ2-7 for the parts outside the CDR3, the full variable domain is EAGVAQSPRYKIIEKRQSVAFWCNPISGHATLYWYQQILGQGPKLLIQFQNNGVVDDSQLPKDRFSAERLKGVDSTLKIQPAKLEDSAVYLCASSLDGFAGVDEQYFGPGTRLTVT.

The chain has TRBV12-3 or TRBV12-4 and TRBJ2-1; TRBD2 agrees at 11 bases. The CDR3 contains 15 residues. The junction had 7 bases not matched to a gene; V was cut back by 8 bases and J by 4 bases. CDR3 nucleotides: TGTGCCAGCGGTTATGGGACTAGCGGATACAATGAGCAGTTCTTC. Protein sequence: CASGYGTSGYNEQFF.

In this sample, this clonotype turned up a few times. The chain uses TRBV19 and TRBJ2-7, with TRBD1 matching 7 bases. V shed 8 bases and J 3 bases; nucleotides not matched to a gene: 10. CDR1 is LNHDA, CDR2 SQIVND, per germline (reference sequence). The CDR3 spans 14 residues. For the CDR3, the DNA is TGTGCCAGTTCGAACCGAGGGGGCCACTACGAGCAGTACTTC. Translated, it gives CASSNRGGHYEQYF.

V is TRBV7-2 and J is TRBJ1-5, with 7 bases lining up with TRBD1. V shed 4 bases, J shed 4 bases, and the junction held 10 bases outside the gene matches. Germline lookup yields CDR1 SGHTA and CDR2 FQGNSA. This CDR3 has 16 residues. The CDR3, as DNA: TGTGCCAGCAGCTCGAGCTCCGGACAGGATAATCAGCCCCAGCATTTT. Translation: CASSSSSGQDNQPQHF.

CDR3: CASSSGLAGLVDTQYF. The DNA for the CDR3 is TGTGCCAGCAGCTCGGGACTAGCGGGCCTCGTAGATACGCAGTATTTT. The rearrangement links TRBV9 to TRBJ2-3, with 12 bases that match TRBD2. Trimming removed 4 bases from V and 5 bases from J; junction bases left unmatched: 8. The CDR3 is made up of 16 amino acids. Germline assignment: CDR1 SGDLS and CDR2 YYNGEE.

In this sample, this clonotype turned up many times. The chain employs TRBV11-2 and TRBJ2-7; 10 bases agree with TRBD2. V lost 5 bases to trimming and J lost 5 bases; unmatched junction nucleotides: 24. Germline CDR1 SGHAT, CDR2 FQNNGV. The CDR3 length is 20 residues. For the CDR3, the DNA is TGTGCCAGCAGCCCATACAGGGAAGCTAGCGGGAGACCGGGTAGGGACGAGCAGTACTTC. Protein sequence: CASSPYREASGRPGRDEQYF.

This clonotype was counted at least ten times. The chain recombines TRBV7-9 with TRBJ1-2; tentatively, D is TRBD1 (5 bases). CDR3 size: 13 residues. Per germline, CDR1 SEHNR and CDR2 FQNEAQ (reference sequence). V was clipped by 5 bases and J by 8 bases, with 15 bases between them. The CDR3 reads CASSPPGPGGYTF. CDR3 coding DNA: TGTGCCAGCAGCCCGCCGGGACCGGGGGGCTACACCTTC.

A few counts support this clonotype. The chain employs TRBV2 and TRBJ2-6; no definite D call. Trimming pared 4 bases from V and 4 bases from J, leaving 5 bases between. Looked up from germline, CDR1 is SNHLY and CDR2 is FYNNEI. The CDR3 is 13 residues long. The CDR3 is CASSGGGANVLTF. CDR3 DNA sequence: TGTGCCAGCAGTGGCGGCGGGGCCAACGTCCTGACTTTC.

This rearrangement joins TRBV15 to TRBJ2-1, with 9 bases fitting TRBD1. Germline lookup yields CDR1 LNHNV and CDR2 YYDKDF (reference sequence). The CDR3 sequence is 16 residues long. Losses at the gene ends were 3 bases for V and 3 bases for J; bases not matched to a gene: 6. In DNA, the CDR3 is TGTGCCACCAGCAGCTTACAGGGGGCGCGCTACAATGAGCAGTTCTTC. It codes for CATSSLQGARYNEQFF.

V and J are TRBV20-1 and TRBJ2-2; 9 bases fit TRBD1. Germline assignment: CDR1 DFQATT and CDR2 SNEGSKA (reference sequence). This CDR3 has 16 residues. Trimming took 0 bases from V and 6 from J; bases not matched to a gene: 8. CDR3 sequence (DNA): TGCAGTGCTAGAGATAGGCGGACAGGGGATGCCGGGGAGCTGTTTTTT. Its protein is CSARDRRTGDAGELFF.

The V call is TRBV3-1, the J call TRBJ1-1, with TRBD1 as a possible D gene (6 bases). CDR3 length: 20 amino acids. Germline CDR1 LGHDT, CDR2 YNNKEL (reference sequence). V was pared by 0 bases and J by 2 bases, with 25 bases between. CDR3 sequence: CASSQDSLFYNQGPNTEAFF. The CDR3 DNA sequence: TGTGCCAGCAGCCAAGATTCTCTCTTTTATAATCAGGGGCCAAACACTGAAGCTTTCTTT.

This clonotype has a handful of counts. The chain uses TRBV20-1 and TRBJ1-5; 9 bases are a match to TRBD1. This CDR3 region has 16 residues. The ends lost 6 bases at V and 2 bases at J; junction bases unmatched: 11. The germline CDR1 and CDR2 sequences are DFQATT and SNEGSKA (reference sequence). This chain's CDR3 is CSADGTGWGGNQPQHF. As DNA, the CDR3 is TGCAGTGCGGACGGGACAGGGTGGGGAGGCAATCAGCCCCAGCATTTT.